Each of the 30 T cell receptor beta chains below was sequenced from the same sample in a study of blood T cell repertoires in COVID-19. TCRdb's copy holds only in-frame clones and misses some; the assay was immunoSEQ multiplex PCR. The sample carries about 220,000 clones, 65% to 90% recorded once. The sequencing input was peripheral blood. The receptors shown here come from a woman aged 70 to 79 with COVID-19, enrolled during active disease.

J is TRBJ2-3 and V is TRBV2; 7 bases align to TRBD2. V shed 7 bases and J 2 bases; nucleotides not matched to a gene: 9. This CDR3 contains 15 residues. From germline, CDR1 is SNHLY and CDR2 FYNNEI. The CDR3 is CASNVRAGTTDTQYF. CDR3 DNA sequence: TGTGCCAGCAATGTTAGAGCGGGGACCACAGATACGCAGTATTTT.

The count of this clone is one. This may stem from a read error, because a much larger clone lies one nucleotide away. Other DNA sequences of this sample code for an identical CDR3. The chain has TRBV19 and TRBJ1-5, with 12 bases matching TRBD1. The CDR3 spans 15 residues. CDR1 is LNHDA and CDR2 is SQIVND in the germline V gene (reference sequence). V shed 5 bases and J 6 bases; nucleotides not matched to a gene: 5. The CDR3 is CASSSGTGGGQPQHF. The CDR3 bases are TGTGCCAGTAGTTCCGGGACAGGGGGCGGTCAGCCCCAGCATTTT.

The chain joins TRBV7-9 to TRBJ1-5, with D maybe TRBD1 (5 bases). Germline V CDR1 and CDR2: SEHNR, FQNEAQ (reference sequence). V lost 1 base and J 7 bases, leaving 14 bases between the germline ends. CDR3 length: 15 residues. In nucleotides, the CDR3 is TGTGCCAGCAGCTTAGGCGGGGCATCCTCCCAGCCCCAGCATTTT. Translating it yields CASSLGGASSQPQHF.

The rearrangement uses TRBV6-2 or TRBV6-3 and TRBJ2-7; D is perhaps TRBD2 (6 bases). Germline CDR1 and CDR2: MNHEY and SVGEGT. The V end lost 5 bases, the J end lost 3 bases, and 14 bases lay between the germline ends. The CDR3 spans 14 residues. CDR3 coding DNA: TGTGCCAGCAGTCTAACTAGCCCTCTCTACGAGCAGTACTTC. Translating it yields CASSLTSPLYEQYF.

V is TRBV10-1 and J is TRBJ1-2; 9 nucleotides line up with TRBD1. CDR1 is WNHNN, CDR2 SYGVQD, per germline (reference sequence). Trimming at V came to 8 bases and at J to 7 bases, leaving 11 bases not matched to a gene. The CDR3 contains 14 residues. The CDR3 sequence: CASPGQGPSGGYTF. CDR3 in DNA: TGCGCCAGCCCCGGACAGGGGCCCTCGGGTGGCTACACCTTC.

The chain employs TRBV3-1 (or the pseudogene TRBV3-2) and TRBJ1-1; D gene uncertain. V dropped 8 bases and J dropped 1 base, with 14 bases sitting between them. The germline gives CDR1 LGHDT, CDR2 YNNKEL (reference sequence). CDR3 length: 14 amino acids. This CDR3 is CASVEGTGNTEAFF. The CDR3 nucleotides are TGTGCCAGCGTCGAAGGAACGGGGAACACTGAAGCTTTCTTT.

The chain recombines TRBV9 with TRBJ1-1; 7 positions agree with TRBD1. The germline V gene encodes CDR1 SGDLS and CDR2 YYNGEE. J gave up 11 bases and V 2 bases, and 18 bases lay outside the gene matches. The CDR3 length is 16 residues. The CDR3 nucleotides are TGTGCCAGCAGCGTTGGTCTCGCGGAGGGGGCGAGGTGGGCTTTCTTT. Protein product: CASSVGLAEGARWAFF.

The rearrangement uses TRBV12-3 or TRBV12-4 and TRBJ1-1; the D is unclear. Trimming cost V 3 bases and J 6 bases, with 11 bases left between them. The CDR3 runs to 13 residues. CDR3 sequence reads: CASSFRVTAEAFF. The CDR3 DNA sequence: TGTGCCAGCAGTTTCCGGGTTACCGCTGAAGCTTTCTTT.

The chain is built from TRBV14 and TRBJ1-2, with D possibly being TRBD1 (5 bases). Trimming took off 1 base at V and 14 bases at J, with 17 bases between the two ends. The germline gives CDR1 SGHDN, CDR2 FVKESK. CDR3 length: 13 amino acids. CDR3 nucleotide sequence: TGTGCCAGCAGCCAAGTGATAGGGACTATACTTACCTTC. Its protein is CASSQVIGTILTF. The whole variable domain, remainder taken from reference TRBV14 and TRBJ1-2, is EAGVTQFPSHSVIEKGQTVTLRCDPISGHDNLYWYRRVMGKEIKFLLHFVKESKQDESGMPNNRFLAERTGGTYSTLKVQPAELEDSGVYFCASSQVIGTILTFGSGTRLTVV.

The V and J genes are TRBV7-2 and TRBJ2-7, with D tentatively TRBD1 (5 bases). The CDR3 is 12 residues long. Germline CDR1 reads SGHTA; CDR2 reads FQGNSA. The ends were cut back, 1 base at V and 6 bases at J, with 7 bases in the middle. The CDR3 DNA sequence: TGTGCCAGCAGCTTAGTCAGGGTCGAGCAGTACTTC. It codes for CASSLVRVEQYF. Based on the CDR3 plus reference TRBV7-2 and TRBJ2-7, the full variable domain is GAGVSQSPSNKVTEKGKDVELRCDPISGHTALYWYRQSLGQGLEFLIYFQGNSAPDKSGLPSDRFSAERTGGSVSTLTIQRTQQEDSAVYLCASSLVRVEQYFGPGTRLTVT.

The J gene is TRBJ2-7, the V gene TRBV6-2 or TRBV6-3; TRBD2 might be the D (6 bases). The germline V and J ends were trimmed by 4 bases and 0 bases, with 13 bases remaining between them. From germline, CDR1 is MNHEY and CDR2 SVGEGT. The CDR3 is 15 amino acids. As DNA, the CDR3 is TGTGCCAGCAGTTCCGGGGGAACCCGCTCCTACGAGCAGTACTTC. The encoded protein is CASSSGGTRSYEQYF.

This chain connects TRBV6-5 to TRBJ2-5, with 7 bases aligning to TRBD1. The CDR3 totals 12 residues. With V trimmed by 10 bases and J by 5 bases, 7 bases remained unmatched. Germline lookup yields CDR1 MNHEY and CDR2 SVGAGI. CDR3 in amino acids: CATSDRAETQYF. Written as DNA, the CDR3 is TGTGCCACATCCGACAGGGCGGAGACCCAGTACTTC.

V and J are TRBV7-2 and TRBJ1-2; possible D gene TRBD1, 5 bases. The germline gives CDR1 SGHTA, CDR2 FQGNSA. Trimming pared 5 bases from V and 2 bases from J, leaving 9 bases between. This CDR3 is built from 13 residues. The DNA for the CDR3 is TGTGCCAGCAGCCAGGGAAGGAACTATGGCTACACCTTC. Translated, it gives CASSQGRNYGYTF. Based on the CDR3 plus reference TRBV7-2 and TRBJ1-2, the full variable domain is GAGVSQSPSNKVTEKGKDVELRCDPISGHTALYWYRQSLGQGLEFLIYFQGNSAPDKSGLPSDRFSAERTGGSVSTLTIQRTQQEDSAVYLCASSQGRNYGYTFGSGTRLTVV.

This chain connects TRBV11-2 to TRBJ2-7; D is unresolved. V shed 1 base and J shed 2 bases, with 12 bases lying between them. Germline lookup yields CDR1 SGHAT and CDR2 FQNNGV. This CDR3 has 15 amino acids. Here the CDR3 reads CASSLGVPLTYEQYF. Written as DNA, the CDR3 is TGTGCCAGCAGCTTAGGCGTTCCACTCACCTACGAGCAGTACTTC.

V is TRBV11-2 and J is TRBJ2-2, with 9 bases aligning to TRBD2. The CDR3 runs 14 residues. Germline CDR1 SGHAT, CDR2 FQNNGV. After removal of 3 bases from V and 7 bases from J, the junction contained 3 bases not matched to a gene. As DNA, the CDR3 is TGTGCCAGCAGCTTTAGCGGGAGAGGCGGGGAGCTGTTTTTT. Encoded protein: CASSFSGRGGELFF.

This clone was seen only once. V usage is TRBV29-1 and J usage is TRBJ2-1, with 7 nucleotides matching TRBD1. Trimming took 1 base from V and 7 from J; bases not matched to a gene: 4. Germline-derived CDR1 and CDR2 are SQVTM and ANQGSEA. The CDR3 is made up of 13 amino acids. The CDR3 reads CSVEGWTGNEQFF. The CDR3 bases are TGCAGCGTTGAAGGGTGGACAGGTAATGAGCAGTTCTTC.

The V gene is TRBV4-1, the J gene TRBJ1-6; 9 bases map to TRBD1. Germline V gene sequence: CDR1 MGHRA, CDR2 YSYEKL. V gave up 0 bases and J gave up 11 bases; unmatched junction bases: 14. The CDR3 has 18 residues. Here the CDR3 reads CASSQEFWTGAGLAPLHF. Written as DNA, the CDR3 is TGCGCCAGCAGCCAAGAGTTCTGGACAGGGGCCGGTTTGGCACCCCTCCACTTT.

This chain connects TRBV30 to TRBJ2-3; 7 positions agree with TRBD2. CDR3 length: 12 amino acids. Looked up from germline, CDR1 is GTSNPN and CDR2 is SVGIG (reference sequence). V trimming: 3 bases; J trimming: 6 bases; junction bases outside the gene matches: 3. Here the CDR3 reads CAWSQGGDTQYF. The CDR3 nucleotides read TGTGCCTGGAGCCAGGGAGGGGATACGCAGTATTTT.

The chain has TRBV5-1 and TRBJ2-3; 10 nucleotides match TRBD2. The CDR3 runs 16 residues. The V and J ends lost 0 bases and 3 bases, in that order; junction bases with no gene match: 4. Germline CDR1 and CDR2: SGHRS and YFSETQ. The CDR3 loop is CASSLEQRGGTDTQYF. Here the CDR3 DNA reads TGCGCCAGCAGCTTGGAACAGCGGGGGGGGACAGATACGCAGTATTTT.

Regarding this clone: The sample contains more than one DNA sequence encoding this CDR3. The CDR3 nucleotides read TGCGCCAGCAGCTTGGGAGGGGGAAACAATCAGCCCCAGCATTTT. Its translation: CASSLGGGNNQPQHF. The V call is TRBV5-1, the J call TRBJ1-5; a weak D match, TRBD1 (6 bases). Germline assignment: CDR1 SGHRS and CDR2 YFSETQ. V lost 0 bases, J lost 3 bases, and 10 bases lay in between. The CDR3 is made up of 15 amino acids.

The chain employs TRBV15 and TRBJ1-1; weak D call: TRBD1 (5 bases). Germline CDR1 reads LNHNV; CDR2 reads YYDKDF (reference sequence). The CDR3 is made up of 15 amino acids. The V gene lost 3 bases and the J gene lost 5 bases, with 16 bases spanning the gap. The CDR3, as DNA: TGTGCCACCAGCAGGAGGACCTCCGGGGGGACTGAAGCTTTCTTT. It translates to CATSRRTSGGTEAFF.

The chain couples TRBV7-2 to TRBJ2-3, with TRBD1 matching 10 bases. V shed 4 bases, J shed 3 bases, and the junction held 7 bases outside the gene matches. This CDR3 spans 16 amino acids. Looked up from germline, CDR1 is SGHTA and CDR2 is FQGNSA. The CDR3 bases are TGTGCCAGCAGCTCGGGTCTGGACAGGGGGACAGATACGCAGTATTTT. It codes for CASSSGLDRGTDTQYF.

The CDR3: CASSPEDRGRETQYF. The CDR3 nucleotides read TGTGCCAGCAGCCCCGAGGACAGGGGGCGGGAGACCCAGTACTTC. J is TRBJ2-5 and V is TRBV3-1 (or the pseudogene TRBV3-2); TRBD1 aligns across 11 bases. The CDR3 spans 15 residues. The germline V gene encodes CDR1 LGHDT and CDR2 YNNKEL (reference sequence). V lost 4 bases and J lost 5; bases outside the gene matches: 6.

This chain joins TRBV9 and TRBJ2-7; 7 bases match TRBD2. Germline trimming cut 3 bases from V and 1 base from J; bases unmatched to any gene: 4. Per the germline V gene, CDR1 is SGDLS and CDR2 is YYNGEE. The CDR3 runs 14 residues. The CDR3 here is CASSASGASYEQYF. CDR3 bases: TGTGCCAGCAGCGCTAGCGGTGCTTCCTACGAGCAGTACTTC.

V gene TRBV6-2 or TRBV6-3 combines with J gene TRBJ2-1, with 8 bases fitting TRBD1. The CDR3 runs to 16 residues. Germline loops: CDR1 MNHEY, CDR2 SVGEGT. Unmatched junction bases numbered 8, after V lost 2 bases and J lost 5 bases. Here the CDR3 DNA reads TGTGCCAGCAGTTACCCTCACAGGGGGGCAAACAATGAGCAGTTCTTC. Translating gives CASSYPHRGANNEQFF.

This chain links TRBV4-3 with TRBJ1-6; TRBD1 matches at 8 bases. Germline CDR1 reads LGHNA; CDR2 reads YSLEER. V shed 0 bases, J shed 9 bases, and the junction held 10 bases outside the gene matches. The CDR3 runs to 17 residues. DNA of the CDR3: TGCGCCAGCAGCCAAGAAGGTGCAGGGGGCGGGAGTTCACCCCTCCACTTT. The encoded protein is CASSQEGAGGGSSPLHF.

The V call is TRBV3-1 (or the pseudogene TRBV3-2), the J call TRBJ2-3; D may be TRBD2 (6 bases). The CDR3 is 14 amino acids. Trimming left V 4 bases short and J 0 bases short, with 8 bases between. Germline-derived CDR1 and CDR2 are LGHDT and YNNKEL (reference sequence). DNA of the CDR3: TGTGCCAGCAGCCCGCGGGACAGCACAGATACGCAGTATTTT. Its protein product is CASSPRDSTDTQYF.

The rearrangement uses TRBV7-8 and TRBJ1-5; D unresolved. V gave up 8 bases and J gave up 2 bases, with 16 bases separating them. Germline V gene data show CDR1 as SGHVS and CDR2 as FQNEAQ. This CDR3 comprises 15 residues. In nucleotides, the CDR3 is TGTGCCAGCTCCCACGACGGAGAGCGCAATCAGCCCCAGCATTTT. Translated, it gives CASSHDGERNQPQHF.

The J gene is TRBJ1-6, the V gene TRBV3-1 (or the pseudogene TRBV3-2); 8 bases fit TRBD1. The V and J ends lost 6 bases and 8 bases, in that order; junction bases with no gene match: 6. Germline CDR1 reads LGHDT; CDR2 reads YNNKEL (reference sequence). The length of the CDR3 is 14 residues. As DNA, the CDR3 is TGTGCCAGCAGAAAAGGGACAGGAGATTCACCCCTCCACTTT. Residues: CASRKGTGDSPLHF.

The chain has TRBV21-1 and TRBJ2-7; no DNA check was done on the table's D call, TRBD1. TRBV21-1 is a pseudogene segment. The CDR3 totals 16 residues. The CDR3 DNA is TGTGCCAGCAGCACAATAGGACAGGGGGAATTCTACGAGCAGTACTTC. Residues: CASSTIGQGEFYEQYF.